A selection of T cell receptor beta chains follows, all from one sample in a study of T cell responses to AZD1222 COVID-19 vaccine. Some clones are missing from TCRdb's copy, which holds only in-frame ones; the method was immunoSEQ multiplex PCR. The sample has roughly 250,000 clones; more than 80% are singletons. This specimen was peripheral blood, taken on day 0 of AZD1222 vaccination. The receptors originated from an adult in good health. CDR3s include the opening cysteine and the closing phenylalanine or tryptophan. D genes are given only for firm matches. Clone size is stated in some rows and not others, as once, few, many or a class when expanded.

j_gene,d_gene,abundance,v_gene,CDR3aa,CDR3nt
TRBJ1-2,TRBD1,NA,TRBV7-2,CASSPTPRTGEHGYTF,TGTGCCAGCAGCCCCACCCCCAGGACAGGGGAGCACGGCTACACCTTC
TRBJ2-7,TRBD2,NA,TRBV11-2,CASSLAWAVAGKGNEQYF,TGTGCCAGCAGCTTAGCCTGGGCAGTAGCGGGAAAGGGGAACGAGCAGTACTTC
TRBJ2-5,NA,NA,TRBV5-4,CASSLKETQYF,TGTGCCAGCAGCCTAAAAGAGACCCAGTACTTC
TRBJ2-7,NA,NA,TRBV28,CASSLGQGGLYEQYF,TGTGCCAGCAGTTTGGGGCAGGGGGGACTCTACGAGCAGTACTTC
TRBJ1-1,NA,NA,TRBV5-1,CASSPGGGGKNTEAFF,TGCGCCAGCAGTCCCGGTGGAGGGGGAAAAAACACTGAAGCTTTCTTT
TRBJ2-1,NA,NA,TRBV4-1,CASSQVGVYLDEQFF,TGCGCCAGCAGCCAAGTAGGGGTCTATCTGGATGAGCAGTTCTTC
TRBJ2-7,NA,NA,TRBV28,CASSSTTARGYTYEQYF,TGTGCCAGCAGTTCGACCACAGCCCGGGGCTACACCTACGAGCAGTACTTC
TRBJ2-1,TRBD2,NA,TRBV9,CASSVAPYSGMSSYNEQFF,TGTGCCAGCAGCGTAGCCCCCTACAGCGGGATGAGCTCCTACAATGAGCAGTTCTTC
TRBJ1-5,TRBD1,NA,TRBV19,CASKDRGGQPQHF,TGTGCCAGTAAGGACAGGGGAGGCCAGCCCCAGCATTTT
TRBJ2-3,NA,NA,TRBV9,CASSPRLAPSTDTQYF,TGTGCCAGCAGCCCCCGGTTAGCACCTAGCACAGATACGCAGTATTTT
TRBJ2-4,NA,NA,TRBV19,CASSIGPLRGPRSVSKNIQYF,TGTGCCAGTAGTATAGGTCCTCTCCGAGGCCCCAGATCCGTATCCAAAAACATTCAGTACTTC
TRBJ2-7,NA,NA,TRBV11-2,CASSFGTALYEQYF,TGTGCCAGCAGCTTTGGAACAGCACTCTACGAGCAGTACTTC
TRBJ2-2,NA,NA,TRBV24-1,CATPSSNGELFF,TGTGCCACCCCGTCGAGCAACGGGGAGCTGTTTTTT
TRBJ1-1,NA,few,TRBV6-5,CASSPGGGGEAFF,TGTGCCAGCAGTCCTGGGGGAGGGGGTGAAGCTTTCTTT
TRBJ2-2,NA,once,TRBV19,CASTRGRGELFF,TGTGCCAGTACTCGCGGAAGGGGGGAGCTGTTTTTT
TRBJ2-5,TRBD2,once,TRBV5-1,CASSLGLAGGPVGETQYF,TGCGCCAGCAGCTTGGGGCTAGCGGGGGGGCCCGTTGGAGAGACCCAGTACTTC
TRBJ2-5,NA,NA,TRBV4-1,CASSQVERVETQYF,TGCGCCAGCAGCCAGGTCGAGAGGGTGGAGACCCAGTACTTC
TRBJ2-7,NA,NA,TRBV27,CASSLRDGSYEQYF,TGTGCCAGCAGTTTAAGGGACGGCTCCTACGAGCAGTACTTC
TRBJ1-2,NA,NA,TRBV28,CASTPTSNYGYTF,TGTGCCAGCACCCCAACGTCTAACTATGGCTACACCTTC
TRBJ1-2,NA,NA,TRBV28,CASSLPGRGYTF,TGTGCCAGCAGTTTACCGGGTCGAGGCTACACCTTC
TRBJ2-7,TRBD2,NA,TRBV18,CASSLRGLHYEQYF,TGTGCCAGCTCACTTCGGGGACTACACTACGAGCAGTACTTC
TRBJ1-2,NA,NA,TRBV5-1,CASSLVHQNYGYTF,TGCGCCAGCAGCTTGGTCCACCAGAACTATGGCTACACCTTC
TRBJ2-5,NA,NA,TRBV6-2/TRBV6-3,CASSSRTQYF,TGTGCCAGCAGTTCCCGTACCCAGTACTTC
TRBJ1-2,NA,NA,TRBV4-1,CASSQEPGRNYGYTF,TGCGCCAGCAGCCAAGAACCCGGACGGAACTATGGCTACACCTTC
TRBJ1-6,TRBD1,few,TRBV6-1,CASSEFGTGGGNSPLHF,TGTGCCAGCAGTGAATTCGGGACAGGGGGCGGTAATTCACCCCTCCACTTT
TRBJ2-1,TRBD2,NA,TRBV30,CAWVPPGTSAYNEQFF,TGTGCCTGGGTTCCTCCGGGGACTAGCGCCTACAATGAGCAGTTCTTC
TRBJ1-5,TRBD1,NA,TRBV6-1,CASSEGGPGGYQPQHF,TGTGCCAGCAGTGAAGGGGGGCCAGGGGGTTATCAGCCCCAGCATTTT
TRBJ1-6,NA,NA,TRBV27,CASSLGGEFSPLHF,TGTGCCAGCAGTTTAGGCGGCGAGTTCTCGCCCCTCCACTTT
TRBJ2-7,NA,NA,TRBV9,CASSVAQAPYEQYF,TGTGCCAGCAGCGTAGCCCAGGCCCCCTACGAGCAGTACTTC
TRBJ1-2,TRBD1,few,TRBV5-1,CASSLEGASGYTF,TGCGCCAGCAGCTTGGAGGGGGCAAGTGGCTACACCTTC
TRBJ1-1,NA,NA,TRBV7-9,CASSSRGTEAFF,TGTGCCAGCAGCTCCCGGGGGACTGAAGCTTTCTTT
TRBJ2-5,NA,NA,TRBV5-4,CASSLSPTETQYF,TGTGCCAGCAGCTTGAGTCCCACGGAGACCCAGTACTTC
TRBJ1-3,NA,NA,TRBV25-1,CASTSAGNTIYF,TGTGCCAGCACCTCCGCGGGAAACACCATATATTTT
TRBJ2-1,TRBD2,NA,TRBV9,CASSVGGGESQFF,TGTGCCAGCAGCGTAGGTGGGGGGGAGTCGCAGTTCTTC
TRBJ1-3,TRBD1,few,TRBV18,CASSPGTDGNTIYF,TGTGCCAGCTCACCAGGGACAGACGGAAACACCATATATTTT
TRBJ2-3,TRBD2,NA,TRBV11-2,CASSPLSGGPRDTQYF,TGTGCCAGCAGCCCTCTGTCGGGAGGGCCAAGAGATACGCAGTATTTT
TRBJ2-2,NA,NA,TRBV10-2,CASRGYLNTGELFF,TGCGCCAGCAGGGGGTACCTGAACACCGGGGAGCTGTTTTTT
TRBJ2-1,NA,NA,TRBV2,CASKGDYNEQFF,TGTGCCAGCAAGGGGGACTACAATGAGCAGTTCTTC
TRBJ2-1,NA,NA,TRBV28,CASSGPGADPSNEQFF,TGTGCCAGCAGTGGGCCAGGAGCGGACCCCTCGAATGAGCAGTTCTTC
TRBJ1-5,TRBD1,NA,TRBV5-3,CANRDRGRGYQPQHF,TGTGCCAACCGGGACAGGGGGCGAGGGTATCAGCCCCAGCATTTT
TRBJ1-5,TRBD1,NA,TRBV5-1,CASKTGTGGNQPQHF,TGCGCCAGCAAGACAGGGACGGGGGGCAATCAGCCCCAGCATTTT
TRBJ2-1,NA,NA,TRBV28,CASNSWGGAGNEQFF,TGTGCCAGCAACTCCTGGGGCGGGGCGGGAAATGAGCAGTTCTTC
TRBJ2-7,TRBD1,once,TRBV7-8,CASSLGTGRSYEQYF,TGTGCCAGCAGCTTAGGGACAGGGCGCTCCTACGAGCAGTACTTC
TRBJ2-3,NA,NA,TRBV9,CASSVVGEDTQYF,TGTGCCAGCAGCGTAGTAGGGGAGGATACGCAGTATTTT
TRBJ1-1,NA,NA,TRBV28,CASSLTPQGGAFF,TGTGCCAGCAGTCTCACCCCACAGGGAGGGGCTTTCTTT
TRBJ1-1,NA,few,TRBV10-2,CASSEDQRYTEAFF,TGCGCCAGCAGTGAGGACCAACGGTATACTGAAGCTTTCTTT
TRBJ2-7,TRBD2,NA,TRBV4-2,CASSQGTSPLAYEQYF,TGTGCCAGCAGCCAAGGGACTAGCCCTCTGGCCTACGAGCAGTACTTC
TRBJ2-5,NA,NA,TRBV2,CASSGGTRETQYF,TGTGCCAGCAGTGGTGGGACGCGAGAGACCCAGTACTTC
TRBJ2-5,TRBD2,once,TRBV7-8,CASSPWGGPYQETQYF,TGTGCCAGCAGCCCATGGGGGGGACCCTACCAAGAGACCCAGTACTTC
TRBJ1-6,NA,NA,TRBV28,CASSSPGSPLHF,TGTGCCAGCAGTTCCCCTGGGTCACCCCTCCACTTT
TRBJ1-6,NA,NA,TRBV6-5,CASSYQGRGLDSPLHF,TGTGCCAGCAGTTACCAGGGCAGGGGTTTAGATTCACCCCTCCACTTT
TRBJ2-7,TRBD1,NA,TRBV19,CASSHGQGVPSYEQYF,TGTGCCAGTAGTCACGGACAGGGGGTACCCTCCTACGAGCAGTACTTC